The 24 T cell receptor beta chains below all came from one sample that was sequenced in a study of early stage breast cancer tumors. Some clones are missing from TCRdb's copy, which holds only in-frame ones; the method was immunoSEQ multiplex PCR. The table lists roughly 56,000 clones, roughly 80% of them singletons. Sequenced input: blood. The receptors were gathered from a person in their twenties or thirties with breast cancer.

This CDR3 reads CASSPFGQALPTNEKLFF. CDR3 DNA sequence: TGTGCCAGCTCACCATTCGGGCAGGCTCTTCCAACTAATGAAAAACTGTTTTTT. This chain joins TRBV18 and TRBJ1-4, with unresolved D. This CDR3 has 18 amino acids. The V end lost 2 bases, the J end lost 0 bases, and 16 bases lay between the germline ends. The germline V gene has CDR1 KGHSH and CDR2 LQKENI.

This chain uses TRBV7-6 with TRBJ2-3; 9 positions agree with TRBD2. CDR1 SGHVS and CDR2 FNYEAQ come from the germline V gene. V was pared by 6 bases and J by 3 bases, with 4 bases of the junction left unmatched. The CDR3 is 14 residues long. DNA of the CDR3: TGTGCCAGCAGTCGTAGCGGGAGAACAGATACGCAGTATTTT. This codes for CASSRSGRTDTQYF.

This clone was counted a few times. The V call is TRBV7-3, the J call TRBJ1-2, with D unresolved. Trimming pared 5 bases from V and 6 bases from J, leaving 13 bases between. From germline, CDR1 is SGHTA and CDR2 FQGTGA. The CDR3 length is 13 residues. CDR3 DNA: TGTGCCAGCAGCCGGTCTACAGAGAATGGCTACACCTTC. Its protein is CASSRSTENGYTF.

The V and J genes are TRBV7-9 and TRBJ2-1; 7 positions agree with TRBD2. CDR3 size: 13 residues. Germline assignment: CDR1 SEHNR and CDR2 FQNEAQ (reference sequence). The V segment lost 1 base and the J segment 8 bases; nucleotides outside the gene matches: 2. CDR3 DNA sequence: TGTGCCAGCAGCTTAGTCCGGGGGGATGAGCAGTTCTTC. It yields the protein CASSLVRGDEQFF.

The genes are TRBV4-3 and TRBJ2-7; TRBD2 is a possible D gene (6 bases). The ends were cut back, 1 base at V and 7 bases at J, with 23 bases in the middle. CDR1 and CDR2 from the germline V gene are LGHNA and YSLEER. This CDR3 region has 17 residues. CDR3 loop: CASSQGVGGLGLREQYF. Written as DNA, the CDR3 is TGCGCCAGCAGCCAAGGGGTCGGGGGTCTGGGGTTGAGGGAGCAGTACTTC.

The rearrangement uses TRBV4-1 and TRBJ1-2, with a possible D match to TRBD1 (5 bases). Trimming took 1 base from V and 1 from J, leaving 22 bases between them. The CDR3 runs to 19 residues. CDR1 and CDR2 from the germline V gene are MGHRA and YSYEKL. The CDR3 coding sequence is TGCGCCAGCAGCCAAGCAATCGACAGAGCCGGGCGGCATAACTATGGCTACACCTTC. Its translation: CASSQAIDRAGRHNYGYTF.

This clone was found a few times. The genes are TRBV19 and TRBJ1-2, with no clear D. Per the germline V gene, CDR1 is LNHDA and CDR2 is SQIVND (reference sequence). This CDR3 is 14 amino acids long. The V and J ends lost 7 bases and 1 base respectively, with 13 bases between them. The CDR3 region is CASTASRGNYGYTF. In DNA, the CDR3 is TGTGCCAGTACGGCGAGCCGAGGTAACTATGGCTACACCTTC.

The J gene is TRBJ2-7, the V gene TRBV10-2; 12 nucleotides agree with TRBD2. Trimming removed 4 bases from V and 4 bases from J; junction bases left unmatched: 2. Germline values: CDR1 WSHSY, CDR2 SAAADI. The CDR3 runs to 14 residues. The CDR3 DNA sequence: TGCGCCAGCAGTGGACTAGCGGGAGCTTACGAGCAGTACTTC. This sequence encodes CASSGLAGAYEQYF.

V is TRBV5-5 and J is TRBJ2-1; D is perhaps TRBD2 (5 bases). V was trimmed by 0 bases and J by 7 bases, leaving 11 bases between them. Germline V gene data show CDR1 as SGHKS and CDR2 as YYEKEE (reference sequence). This CDR3 contains 14 residues. CDR3 sequence: CASSLDLAANEQFF. CDR3 nucleotides: TGTGCCAGCAGCTTGGACCTAGCCGCGAATGAGCAGTTCTTC. The full variable domain, its missing parts supplied by reference TRBV5-5 and TRBJ2-1, is DAGVTQSPTHLIKTRGQQVTLRCSPISGHKSVSWYQQVLGQGPQFIFQYYEKEERGRGNFPDRFSARQFPNYSSELNVNALLLGDSALYLCASSLDLAANEQFFGPGTRLTVL.

The chain is built from TRBV2 and TRBJ1-1; D remains unclear. V was clipped by 5 bases and J by 1 base, with 17 bases between them. Germline V gene sequence: CDR1 SNHLY, CDR2 FYNNEI. This CDR3 is 16 amino acids long. CDR3 coding DNA: TGTGCCAGCAGTCCCTTTGGGGTGGCAGGGAACACTGAAGCTTTCTTT. This sequence encodes CASSPFGVAGNTEAFF.

This clone was observed a few times. V usage is TRBV4-2 and J usage is TRBJ2-7; a weak D match, TRBD2 (6 bases). Looked up from germline, CDR1 is LGHNA and CDR2 is YNFKEQ. V lost 1 base and J 0 bases, leaving 10 bases between the germline ends. This CDR3 is 15 amino acids long. CDR3 loop: CASSQVEGSSYEQYF. In nucleotides, the CDR3 is TGTGCCAGCAGCCAAGTGGAGGGTAGCTCCTACGAGCAGTACTTC.

This chain uses TRBV7-4 with TRBJ2-1; D is unresolved. The V gene lost 5 bases and the J gene lost 7 bases, with 15 bases spanning the gap. The CDR3 contains 14 residues. Germline CDR1 SGHVT, CDR2 SQSDAQ. The CDR3 region has the DNA TGTGCCAGCAGCCCCCGTAGATTGGTGAATGAGCAGTTCTTC. Its translation is CASSPRRLVNEQFF.

The chain couples TRBV11-3 to TRBJ2-5; 10 nucleotides align to TRBD2. V shed 3 bases, J shed 1 base, and the junction held 8 bases outside the gene matches. Germline lookup yields CDR1 SGHNT and CDR2 YENEEA. This CDR3 comprises 17 residues. The CDR3 DNA reads TGTGCCAGCAGCTTCACTAGCGGGGCAAACTTCCAAGAGACCCAGTACTTC. Protein sequence: CASSFTSGANFQETQYF.

There are a few counts of this clone. This chain uses TRBV27 with TRBJ1-1; D unresolved. Trimming pared 5 bases from V and 0 bases from J, leaving 16 bases between. The germline V gene encodes CDR1 MNHEY and CDR2 SMNVEV (reference sequence). This CDR3 region has 16 residues. The CDR3 DNA reads as TGTGCCAGCAGTCCCTACAGCGGGGTGGTGAACACTGAAGCTTTCTTT. Its protein product is CASSPYSGVVNTEAFF.

The chain is built from TRBV27 and TRBJ2-2; 7 bases align to TRBD2. Germline CDR1 is MNHEY and CDR2 is SMNVEV (reference sequence). V was clipped by 3 bases and J by 4 bases; unmatched bases: 5. This CDR3 is built from 15 residues. The CDR3 is CASSFLASGTGELFF. The CDR3 DNA is TGTGCCAGCAGTTTTTTGGCTAGCGGCACCGGGGAGCTGTTTTTT.

The V call is TRBV5-1, the J call TRBJ1-4; D not resolved. Trimming cost V 4 bases and J 8 bases, with 9 bases left between them. Germline CDR1 is SGHRS and CDR2 is YFSETQ. There are 12 residues in the CDR3. In DNA, the CDR3 is TGCGCCAGCAGCCTATTGGGCGAAAAACTGTTTTTT. It is translated as CASSLLGEKLFF.

Points on this clone: Other DNA sequences from this sample encode an identical CDR3 as well. J is TRBJ1-3 and V is TRBV19; D is unclear. The V gene's germline CDR1 is LNHDA and CDR2 SQIVND (reference sequence). The CDR3 covers 14 residues. The V end was cut by 5 bases, the J end by 0 bases, with 8 bases between. Here the CDR3 DNA reads TGTGCCAGTAGTCCTCGGGACTCTGGAAACACCATATATTTT. Its translation: CASSPRDSGNTIYF.

As DNA, the CDR3 is TGTGCCACCAGCGATTTATCGACAGGGTCTGGAAACACCATATATTTT. Its translation is CATSDLSTGSGNTIYF. The chain joins TRBV15 to TRBJ1-3; 7 bases are shared with TRBD1. The germline gives CDR1 LNHNV, CDR2 YYDKDF (reference sequence). V was pared by 5 bases and J by 1 base, with 8 bases of the junction left unmatched. The CDR3 covers 16 residues.

The count of this clone is one. The chain combines TRBV19 with TRBJ1-3; a possible D gene is TRBD1 (6 bases). This CDR3 region has 14 residues. Germline V gives CDR1 LNHDA, CDR2 SQIVND (reference sequence). V lost 5 bases, J lost 2 bases, and 10 bases lay in between. CDR3: CASSYRVAGNTIYF. The CDR3 nucleotides are TGTGCCAGTAGTTACAGGGTGGCTGGAAACACCATATATTTT.

This chain joins TRBV5-1 and TRBJ2-3, with 9 bases aligning to TRBD1. The germline V gene encodes CDR1 SGHRS and CDR2 YFSETQ. This CDR3 has 14 residues. Germline trimming cut 10 bases from V and 6 bases from J; bases unmatched to any gene: 12. CDR3 protein: CASSRDRVFDTQYF. The CDR3, as DNA: TGCGCCTCCTCCCGGGACAGGGTGTTTGATACGCAGTATTTT.

This clone has only a few counts. The chain links TRBV6-1 to TRBJ1-2; D is perhaps TRBD1 (6 bases). CDR3 length equals 13 residues. The ends were cut back, 5 bases at V and 5 bases at J, with 12 bases in the middle. Germline CDR1 and CDR2: MNHNS and SASEGT. For the CDR3, the DNA is TGTGCCAGCAGTCCCGACAGGAGATATGGCTACACCTTC. Translating gives CASSPDRRYGYTF.

The chain recombines TRBV7-8 with TRBJ2-3; 11 bases are a match to TRBD2. The CDR3 is made up of 16 amino acids. Unmatched junction bases numbered 4, after V lost 2 bases and J lost 3 bases. Germline V lookup: CDR1 SGHVS, CDR2 FQNEAQ. CDR3 sequence reads: CASSLSPSGRTDTQYF. In nucleotides, the CDR3 is TGTGCCAGCAGCTTATCGCCTAGCGGGAGGACAGATACGCAGTATTTT. The full variable domain, with the rest looked up from reference TRBV7-8 and TRBJ2-3, is GAGVSQSPRYKVAKRGQDVALRCDPISGHVSLFWYQQALGQGPEFLTYFQNEAQLDKSGLPSDRFFAERPEGSVSTLKIQRTQQEDSAVYLCASSLSPSGRTDTQYFGPGTRLTVL.

This sequence joins TRBV6-1 and TRBJ2-7, with TRBD2 matching over 7 bases. Unmatched junction bases numbered 18, after V lost 10 bases and J lost 6 bases. This CDR3 spans 15 amino acids. Germline V gene data show CDR1 as MNHNS and CDR2 as SASEGT. This CDR3 is CATRGEGLVSREQYF. Written as DNA, the CDR3 is TGTGCCACCCGAGGGGAGGGGTTGGTTAGTCGCGAGCAGTACTTC.

The rearrangement uses TRBV6-6 and TRBJ2-1, with unresolved D. This CDR3 spans 13 amino acids. Germline CDR1 MNHNY, CDR2 SVGAGI (reference sequence). The germline V and J ends were trimmed by 7 bases and 14 bases, with 21 bases remaining between them. CDR3 region: CASTSGPPVCEFF. CDR3 DNA sequence: TGTGCCAGCACCTCGGGCCCTCCAGTTTGTGAGTTCTTC.